Presented here are 29 T cell receptor beta chains from one specimen sequenced in a study of cytomegalovirus exposure and HLA in healthy donors. This PCR relied on a set of 60 Vbeta primers and 13 Jbeta primers. Here immunoSEQ multiplex PCR was the method, and the copy in TCRdb shows in-frame clones only, minus some. The table shows around 100,000 clones, with 65% to 80% occurring only once. The sample comprised PBMCs. The receptors shown here come from a man in his fifties in good health and CMV-seronegative.

CDR3 coding DNA: TGTGCCAGTGGACAGTTGAATCAGCCCCAGCATTTT. Translation: CASGQLNQPQHF. The chain combines TRBV28 with TRBJ1-5; D is possibly TRBD1 (6 bases). There are 12 residues in the CDR3. Trimming took off 9 bases at V and 4 bases at J, with 10 bases between the two ends. The germline V gene encodes CDR1 MDHEN and CDR2 SYDVKM.

This clone is medium-sized in the sample. V is TRBV25-1 and J is TRBJ2-7; D unclear. Germline CDR1 reads MGHDK; CDR2 reads SYGVNS. V was pared by 7 bases and J by 2 bases, with 15 bases between. CDR3 size: 14 residues. CDR3 DNA sequence: TGTGCCAGCACTGTGTCTTACCCTACCTACGAGCAGTACTTC. Translated: CASTVSYPTYEQYF.

The chain employs TRBV7-3 and TRBJ2-1; 7 positions agree with TRBD1. This CDR3 is 14 amino acids long. V lost 6 bases and J lost 5; bases outside the gene matches: 7. Germline V gene lookup returns CDR1 SGHTA and CDR2 FQGTGA. The CDR3 sequence is CASSPGQKNNEQFF. The CDR3 DNA sequence: TGTGCCAGCAGTCCGGGACAGAAGAACAATGAGCAGTTCTTC.

The CDR3 region is CASVGGDYGYTF. In DNA, the CDR3 is TGTGCCAGTGTAGGGGGCGACTATGGCTACACCTTC. The chain is built from TRBV7-9 and TRBJ1-2, with 7 positions matching TRBD1. The CDR3 has 12 amino acids. Germline values: CDR1 SEHNR, CDR2 FQNEAQ (reference sequence). Germline trimming cut 9 bases from V and 3 bases from J; bases unmatched to any gene: 4.

This clone was counted between two and nine times. The chain carries TRBV28 and TRBJ1-3; D perhaps matches TRBD1 (6 bases). This CDR3 is 15 amino acids long. Trimming stripped 6 bases from V and 0 bases from J, with 12 bases between. CDR1 and CDR2 from the germline V gene are MDHEN and SYDVKM. Here the CDR3 DNA reads TGTGCCAGCAGCCGCACGACAGGCTCTGGAAACACCATATATTTT. Protein product: CASSRTTGSGNTIYF. Full variable domain (rest looked up from reference TRBV28 and TRBJ1-3): DVKVTQSSRYLVKRTGEKVFLECVQDMDHENMFWYRQDPGLGLRLIYFSYDVKMKEKGDIPEGYSVSREKKERFSLILESASTNQTSMYLCASSRTTGSGNTIYFGEGSWLTVV.

The chain recombines TRBV10-3 with TRBJ1-1, with D perhaps TRBD1 (6 bases). The CDR3 sequence is 16 residues long. The germline gives CDR1 ENHRY, CDR2 SYGVKD. Trimming shortened V by 10 bases and J by 0 bases, and 21 bases separated the two germline ends. The CDR3: CATTDTLGGMNTEAFF. CDR3 DNA: TGTGCCACTACGGACACCCTTGGGGGCATGAACACTGAAGCTTTCTTT.

The chain combines TRBV18 with TRBJ2-2; the D gene is possibly TRBD2 (5 bases). The CDR3 contains 15 residues. V was shortened by 2 bases and J by 6 bases, with 13 bases between the two germline ends. CDR1 is KGHSH and CDR2 is LQKENI in the germline V gene. The CDR3 loop is CASSPTGNLAGELFF. The CDR3 DNA is TGTGCCAGCTCACCAACGGGAAACCTAGCCGGGGAGCTGTTTTTT.

The V and J genes are TRBV4-1 and TRBJ1-1; D not resolved. V was pared by 1 base and J by 3 bases, with 9 bases between. The CDR3 consists of 14 residues. Germline V CDR1 and CDR2: MGHRA, YSYEKL. CDR3 in amino acids: CASSQVAGDTEAFF. The CDR3 coding sequence is TGCGCCAGCAGCCAAGTGGCGGGCGACACTGAAGCTTTCTTT.

This chain links TRBV28 with TRBJ2-6; D perhaps matches TRBD2 (5 bases). The CDR3 loop spans 16 amino acids. Germline assignment: CDR1 MDHEN and CDR2 SYDVKM. The ends were cut back, 5 bases at V and 4 bases at J, with 15 bases in the middle. CDR3 coding DNA: TGTGCCAGCAGTGAACTCGGGGTTGGGGGGGCCAACGTCCTGACTTTC. Its translation is CASSELGVGGANVLTF.

This clone was counted only a few times. The chain is built from TRBV5-4 and TRBJ2-7; D possibly corresponds to TRBD1 (6 bases). Germline lookup yields CDR1 SGHNT and CDR2 YYREEE (reference sequence). V shed 0 bases and J shed 4 bases, with 11 bases lying between them. This CDR3 is built from 14 residues. CDR3: CASSLDQGSYEQYF. The CDR3 coding sequence is TGTGCCAGCAGCTTGGATCAGGGGAGTTACGAGCAGTACTTC.

The rearrangement joins TRBV27 to TRBJ1-5; weak D call: TRBD1 (6 bases). The germline V and J ends were trimmed by 5 bases and 4 bases, with 12 bases remaining between them. The CDR3 runs 14 residues. The V gene's germline CDR1 is MNHEY and CDR2 SMNVEV (reference sequence). This CDR3 reads CASSRPGQNQPQHF. DNA for the CDR3: TGTGCCAGCAGTCGACCGGGACAAAATCAGCCCCAGCATTTT.

Regarding this clone: Other DNA sequences in the sample encode the same CDR3. The rearrangement links TRBV5-6 to TRBJ1-2, with unresolved D. The CDR3 totals 13 residues. Trimming removed 4 bases from V and 3 bases from J, with 10 bases in between. Germline CDR1 and CDR2: SGHDT and YYEEEE. The CDR3 region has the DNA TGTGCCAGCAGCCCAGACATTTACTATGGCTACACCTTC. Encoded protein: CASSPDIYYGYTF. The full variable domain, completed using reference TRBV5-6 and TRBJ1-2, is DAGVTQSPTHLIKTRGQQVTLRCSPKSGHDTVSWYQQALGQGPQFIFQYYEEEERQRGNFPDRFSGHQFPNYSSELNVNALLLGDSALYLCASSPDIYYGYTFGSGTRLTVV.

This clone was seen a handful of times. The rearrangement uses TRBV27 and TRBJ1-5; D is perhaps TRBD1 (6 bases). The V gene lost 4 bases and the J gene lost 7 bases, with 14 bases spanning the gap. This CDR3 spans 14 amino acids. Germline CDR1 MNHEY, CDR2 SMNVEV (reference sequence). In DNA form, the CDR3 reads TGTGCCAGCAGTTACTCGGAACAGGGACAGCCCCAGCATTTT. This encodes CASSYSEQGQPQHF.

The chain joins TRBV5-1 to TRBJ2-3, with D possibly TRBD2 on 6 matching bases. Germline lookup yields CDR1 SGHRS and CDR2 YFSETQ. V was trimmed by 3 bases and J by 0 bases, leaving 14 bases between them. The CDR3 covers 16 residues. CDR3 loop: CASSYRQAGSTDTQYF. CDR3 in DNA: TGCGCCAGCAGCTACCGCCAGGCGGGGAGCACAGATACGCAGTATTTT.

The V call is TRBV15, the J call TRBJ1-2, with 9 bases matching TRBD1. The germline V gene encodes CDR1 LNHNV and CDR2 YYDKDF (reference sequence). Germline trimming cut 0 bases from V and 4 bases from J; bases unmatched to any gene: 6. The CDR3 is 16 amino acids. In DNA, the CDR3 is TGTGCCACCAGCAGAGATCCGGGACAGGGCATCTATGGCTACACCTTC. Residues: CATSRDPGQGIYGYTF.

Only a few counts were recorded for this clone. V and J are TRBV25-1 and TRBJ2-2, with 9 bases fitting TRBD1. The V and J ends lost 3 bases and 5 bases, in that order; junction bases with no gene match: 4. Germline V CDR1 and CDR2: MGHDK, SYGVNS. This CDR3 comprises 15 residues. The CDR3 region is CASSDGTGWTGELFF. The CDR3 DNA reads as TGTGCCAGCAGTGACGGGACAGGGTGGACCGGGGAGCTGTTTTTT.

The chain employs TRBV4-2 and TRBJ2-1, with 9 bases fitting TRBD2. The CDR3 covers 16 residues. Unmatched junction bases numbered 7, after V lost 4 bases and J lost 3 bases. The germline V gene has CDR1 LGHNA and CDR2 YNFKEQ. CDR3 protein: CASSPLQREDYNEQFF. In DNA, the CDR3 is TGTGCCAGCAGCCCACTTCAGCGGGAGGACTACAATGAGCAGTTCTTC.

A word on this clone: A junction boundary mismatches the germline segment, possibly from a read error. The genes are TRBV6-1 and TRBJ1-6; D may be TRBD1 (6 bases). The CDR3 totals 13 residues. CDR1 is MNHNS, CDR2 SASEGT, per germline. As DNA, the CDR3 is TGTGCCTGCAGACAGGAACTATATTCACCCCTCCACTTT. Its translation is CACRQELYSPLHF.

V usage is TRBV5-4 and J usage is TRBJ2-1; D unresolved. The CDR3 has 14 amino acids. Germline V gene sequence: CDR1 SGHNT, CDR2 YYREEE (reference sequence). Trimming cost V 1 base and J 4 bases, with 9 bases left between them. This CDR3 is CASSLFGSYNEQFF. The DNA of the CDR3 is TGTGCCAGCAGCTTGTTCGGGTCTTACAATGAGCAGTTCTTC. Filled out from reference TRBV5-4 and TRBJ2-1, the complete variable domain reads ETGVTQSPTHLIKTRGQQVTLRCSSQSGHNTVSWYQQALGQGPQFIFQYYREEENGRGNFPPRFSGLQFPNYSSELNVNALELDDSALYLCASSLFGSYNEQFFGPGTRLTVL.

V is TRBV28 and J is TRBJ1-1, with D possibly being TRBD1 (6 bases). Germline CDR1 and CDR2: MDHEN and SYDVKM. The CDR3 totals 16 residues. Trimming removed 8 bases at V and 4 bases at J, with 23 bases between. The CDR3 region has the DNA TGTGCCAGCCCTTCCTTAGGGGGGGGCGTTCCCACTGAAGCTTTCTTT. Protein sequence: CASPSLGGGVPTEAFF.

The chain has TRBV18 and TRBJ2-4, with 10 bases aligning to TRBD1. Germline loops: CDR1 KGHSH, CDR2 LQKENI. The CDR3 runs 16 residues. Trimming at V came to 0 bases and at J to 5 bases, leaving 4 bases not matched to a gene. CDR3 amino acids: CASSPPTGGSENIQYF. Written as DNA, the CDR3 is TGTGCCAGCTCACCACCGACAGGGGGCTCTGAAAACATTCAGTACTTC.

This clone was counted between two and nine times. The chain couples TRBV9 to TRBJ1-1; TRBD1 matches 7 bases. V gave up 4 bases and J gave up 5 bases; unmatched junction bases: 8. In germline, CDR1 is SGDLS, CDR2 YYNGEE. The CDR3 is 14 amino acids. The CDR3 sequence: CASSWDSRGTEAFF. The CDR3, as DNA: TGTGCCAGCAGCTGGGACAGCCGAGGGACTGAAGCTTTCTTT.

The genes are TRBV5-1 and TRBJ2-5, with D perhaps matching TRBD1 (6 bases). Germline lookup yields CDR1 SGHRS and CDR2 YFSETQ. CDR3 length: 11 amino acids. Between the trimmed V and J ends, which lost 7 bases and 5 bases, there was a span of 9 bases. DNA of the CDR3: TGCGCCAGCCGTACAGGGGAGACCCAGTACTTC. Translating gives CASRTGETQYF.

This clone has a single count. V usage is TRBV27 and J usage is TRBJ2-7; 8 positions match TRBD2. This CDR3 has 14 residues. Per the germline V gene, CDR1 is MNHEY and CDR2 is SMNVEV (reference sequence). V was clipped by 4 bases and J by 5 bases; unmatched bases: 7. The CDR3 DNA is TGTGCCAGCAGTTCGGGGGGGGTTGGGCACGAGCAGTACTTC. Residues: CASSSGGVGHEQYF.

Details on this clone: Germline is not matched at one junction end, which may reflect a read error. V is TRBV7-9 and J is TRBJ2-7; tentatively, D is TRBD1 or TRBD2 (6 bases each). Germline CDR1 SEHNR, CDR2 FQNEAQ (reference sequence). The CDR3 is made up of 16 amino acids. The CDR3 sequence: CSSSLGGGMGGYEQYF. The CDR3 DNA follows: TGTTCCAGCAGCTTAGGGGGAGGTATGGGTGGCTACGAGCAGTACTTC.

The gene calls are TRBV5-1 and TRBJ1-5; D uncertain. V gave up 5 bases and J gave up 5 bases, with 11 bases separating them. The CDR3 consists of 13 residues. Germline assignment: CDR1 SGHRS and CDR2 YFSETQ. The DNA for the CDR3 is TGCGCCAGCAGTCGGGGTGAGGATCAGCCCCAGCATTTT. Its protein product is CASSRGEDQPQHF.

This clone was observed a few times. The rearrangement joins TRBV28 to TRBJ2-2; 11 positions match TRBD1. The trim removed 3 bases at V and 5 bases at J, leaving 2 bases unmatched. The length of the CDR3 is 15 residues. Germline V gives CDR1 MDHEN, CDR2 SYDVKM. This CDR3 reads CASSFRDRGTGELFF. In nucleotides, the CDR3 is TGTGCCAGCAGTTTCCGGGACAGGGGGACCGGGGAGCTGTTTTTT.

This clone was counted once. The V call is TRBV18, the J call TRBJ2-7, with TRBD1 matching over 7 bases. The CDR3 has 15 residues. The V and J ends lost 6 bases and 3 bases, in that order; junction bases with no gene match: 11. The germline V gene encodes CDR1 KGHSH and CDR2 LQKENI. For the CDR3, the DNA is TGTGCCAGCTCCCCCATTACCCCAGGGGGCTACGAGCAGTACTTC. Protein: CASSPITPGGYEQYF.

The genes are TRBV7-2 and TRBJ2-5, with D perhaps TRBD2 (6 bases). Germline assignment: CDR1 SGHTA and CDR2 FQGNSA. V lost 5 bases and J lost 3, with 16 bases in between. The length of the CDR3 is 15 residues. DNA for the CDR3: TGTGCCAGCAGCGCGGGATTCATGGGAAAAGAGACCCAGTACTTC. It translates to CASSAGFMGKETQYF.